Following are 24 T cell receptor beta chains from one sample sequenced in a study of cytomegalovirus exposure and HLA in healthy donors. PCR primers comprised 60 Vbeta and 13 Jbeta primers. Here immunoSEQ multiplex PCR was the method, and the copy in TCRdb shows in-frame clones only, minus some. The sample includes roughly 120,000 clones, roughly 79% of them seen just once. The material sequenced was PBMCs. These receptors were obtained from a woman aged 18-29 years in good health and CMV-seronegative.

In this sample, this clone turned up once. The gene calls are TRBV2 and TRBJ1-4, with unresolved D. There are 14 residues in the CDR3. V shed 2 bases and J shed 0 bases, with 4 bases lying between them. Germline lookup yields CDR1 SNHLY and CDR2 FYNNEI. The CDR3 here is CASSEHSTNEKLFF. CDR3 nucleotides: TGTGCCAGCAGTGAACACTCAACTAATGAAAAACTGTTTTTT.

The genes are TRBV30 and TRBJ2-7; D is possibly TRBD2 (6 bases). The CDR3 sequence is 14 residues long. Per the germline V gene, CDR1 is GTSNPN and CDR2 is SVGIG (reference sequence). Trimming cost V 0 bases and J 2 bases, with 11 bases left between them. Here the CDR3 DNA reads TGTGCCTGGAGTGTACGGGGGTTCACCTACGAGCAGTACTTC. Its translation: CAWSVRGFTYEQYF.

This rearrangement joins TRBV9 to TRBJ1-6; 9 nucleotides align to TRBD1. V shed 3 bases and J 9 bases; nucleotides not matched to a gene: 7. The CDR3 consists of 15 residues. CDR1 is SGDLS and CDR2 is YYNGEE in the germline V gene. The CDR3 coding sequence is TGTGCCAGCAGCGCCCGGACAGGGGTAGGTTCACCCCTCCACTTT. Residues: CASSARTGVGSPLHF.

The rearrangement uses TRBV15 and TRBJ1-2; 8 bases fit TRBD1. Germline V gene lookup returns CDR1 LNHNV and CDR2 YYDKDF (reference sequence). The V segment lost 5 bases and the J segment 8 bases; nucleotides outside the gene matches: 10. The CDR3 contains 14 residues. This CDR3 reads CATSGEDRVSGYTF. DNA for the CDR3: TGTGCCACCAGCGGCGAGGACAGGGTTAGCGGCTACACCTTC.

The chain links TRBV5-1 to TRBJ1-6; D not resolved. The V gene's germline CDR1 is SGHRS and CDR2 YFSETQ. The length of the CDR3 is 17 residues. Between the trimmed V and J ends, which lost 7 bases and 0 bases, there was a span of 17 bases. In nucleotides, the CDR3 is TGCGCCAGCTCGGAGAGTCTCCTAAACTCCTATAATTCACCCCTCCACTTT. It is translated as CASSESLLNSYNSPLHF.

V gene TRBV6-1 combines with J gene TRBJ1-3; D uncertain. The CDR3 has 16 amino acids. V lost 4 bases, J lost 2 bases, and 15 bases lay in between. The V gene's germline CDR1 is MNHNS and CDR2 SASEGT. In DNA, the CDR3 is TGTGCCAGCAGTGCCGGCGTGGTCGGGGCTGGAAACACCATATATTTT. It encodes CASSAGVVGAGNTIYF.

The chain is built from TRBV14 and TRBJ1-2, with unresolved D. The length of the CDR3 is 13 residues. Germline-derived CDR1 and CDR2 are SGHDN and FVKESK. V shed 7 bases and J shed 0 bases, with 9 bases lying between them. The DNA of the CDR3 is TGTGCCAGCATAGCAGATACTAACTATGGCTACACCTTC. Its translation: CASIADTNYGYTF.

The J gene is TRBJ1-6, the V gene TRBV5-8; 10 bases fit TRBD1. Germline-derived CDR1 and CDR2 are SGHTS and YDEGEE. Trimming at V came to 4 bases and at J to 7 bases, leaving 2 bases not matched to a gene. The CDR3 runs to 14 residues. This chain's CDR3 is CASSKDRGNSPLHF. The CDR3 DNA is TGTGCCAGCAGCAAGGACAGGGGGAATTCACCCCTCCACTTT.

The sample holds one count of this clone. The V gene is TRBV4-1, the J gene TRBJ1-1; the D gene is possibly TRBD1 (5 bases). Trimming took 4 bases from V and 0 from J, leaving 18 bases between them. Germline V gene sequence: CDR1 MGHRA, CDR2 YSYEKL. This CDR3 spans 17 amino acids. CDR3 in amino acids: CASSRGWGGTLNTEAFF. The CDR3 nucleotides are TGCGCCAGCAGCCGTGGATGGGGGGGAACCTTGAACACTGAAGCTTTCTTT.

The J gene is TRBJ2-7, the V gene TRBV6-1; D is unclear. The CDR3 runs to 13 residues. Germline V lookup: CDR1 MNHNS, CDR2 SASEGT. Trimming removed 6 bases from V and 3 bases from J, with 12 bases in between. For the CDR3, the DNA is TGTGCCAGCAGGTTAAACAGAGACTACGAGCAGTACTTC. This encodes CASRLNRDYEQYF.

This chain uses TRBV7-3 with TRBJ1-1; D is unresolved. The V end was cut by 2 bases, the J end by 1 base, with 5 bases between. There are 13 residues in the CDR3. Germline V gene lookup returns CDR1 SGHTA and CDR2 FQGTGA. The CDR3 region has the DNA TGTGCCAGCAGCTTACAGGAGAACACTGAAGCTTTCTTT. This codes for CASSLQENTEAFF. Full variable domain (outside the CDR3, taken from reference TRBV7-3 and TRBJ1-1): GAGVSQTPSNKVTEKGKYVELRCDPISGHTALYWYRQSLGQGPEFLIYFQGTGAADDSGLPNDRFFAVRPEGSVSTLKIQRTERGDSAVYLCASSLQENTEAFFGQGTRLTVV.

The gene calls are TRBV30 and TRBJ2-7; tentatively, D is TRBD1 (5 bases). CDR1 is GTSNPN, CDR2 SVGIG, per germline (reference sequence). V was clipped by 4 bases and J by 4 bases, with 11 bases between them. CDR3 length: 12 amino acids. This CDR3 is CAWTRQPYEQYF. The CDR3 bases are TGTGCCTGGACAAGACAGCCATACGAGCAGTACTTC.

V and J are TRBV7-9 and TRBJ1-1; no clear D. Trimming pared 1 base from V and 1 base from J, leaving 13 bases between. The CDR3 runs 16 residues. CDR1 and CDR2 from the germline V gene are SEHNR and FQNEAQ (reference sequence). This chain's CDR3 is CASSLGDPGGNTEAFF. The CDR3 DNA reads as TGTGCCAGCAGCTTAGGTGACCCTGGCGGGAACACTGAAGCTTTCTTT. The full variable domain, with the rest looked up from reference TRBV7-9 and TRBJ1-1, is DTGVSQNPRHKITKRGQNVTFRCDPISEHNRLYWYRQTLGQGPEFLTYFQNEAQLEKSRLLSDRFSAERPKGSFSTLEIQRTEQGDSAMYLCASSLGDPGGNTEAFFGQGTRLTVV.

V gene TRBV7-9 combines with J gene TRBJ1-2; a possible D gene is TRBD1 (6 bases). This CDR3 is 12 amino acids long. Germline CDR1 reads SEHNR; CDR2 reads FQNEAQ (reference sequence). Trimming took off 6 bases at V and 3 bases at J, with 8 bases between the two ends. The CDR3 spells CASSWTDYGYTF. The CDR3 region has the DNA TGTGCCAGCAGTTGGACAGACTATGGCTACACCTTC. The entire variable domain, with the rest obtained from reference TRBV7-9 and TRBJ1-2, is as follows: DTGVSQNPRHKITKRGQNVTFRCDPISEHNRLYWYRQTLGQGPEFLTYFQNEAQLEKSRLLSDRFSAERPKGSFSTLEIQRTEQGDSAMYLCASSWTDYGYTFGSGTRLTVV.

V gene TRBV6-1 combines with J gene TRBJ1-1; 7 bases are shared with TRBD1. Germline values: CDR1 MNHNS, CDR2 SASEGT. Trimming cost V 8 bases and J 2 bases; bases outside gene matches: 11. The CDR3 contains 15 residues. The CDR3 sequence: CASVLAGTVNTEAFF. CDR3 bases: TGTGCCAGCGTCCTTGCCGGGACAGTAAACACTGAAGCTTTCTTT.

V and J are TRBV28 and TRBJ1-1; possible D gene TRBD1, 6 bases. This CDR3 is built from 13 residues. Germline CDR1 and CDR2: MDHEN and SYDVKM. Between the trimmed V and J ends, which lost 0 bases and 11 bases, there was a span of 13 bases. In nucleotides, the CDR3 is TGTGCCAGCAGTTTATGGGGGGCACCGTGGGCTTTCTTT. It codes for CASSLWGAPWAFF.

This clone was recorded a few times. This chain connects TRBV7-2 to TRBJ2-1; maybe TRBD2 (5 bases). V was shortened by 1 base and J by 0 bases, with 10 bases between the two germline ends. There are 16 residues in the CDR3. Germline V CDR1 and CDR2: SGHTA, FQGNSA. CDR3 bases: TGTGCCAGCAGCTTAGAAGCGGCGAGCTCCTACAATGAGCAGTTCTTC. This translates into CASSLEAASSYNEQFF.

The chain joins TRBV27 to TRBJ1-1; possible D gene TRBD1, 6 bases. CDR3 size: 20 residues. Germline V gene sequence: CDR1 MNHEY, CDR2 SMNVEV (reference sequence). V gave up 5 bases and J gave up 0 bases, with 28 bases separating them. This chain's CDR3 is CASSTARGAQNPSMNTEAFF. CDR3 bases: TGTGCCAGCAGTACCGCCCGGGGGGCGCAGAACCCTAGCATGAACACTGAAGCTTTCTTT.

The sample holds a few counts of this clone. CDR3 nucleotides: TGTGCCATCCATGGGGGGGAACCTTCTGGGGCCAACGTCCTGACTTTC. Protein: CAIHGGEPSGANVLTF. V gene TRBV10-3 combines with J gene TRBJ2-6, with 7 bases lining up with TRBD2. V gave up 8 bases and J gave up 1 base; unmatched junction bases: 8. Germline V gene lookup returns CDR1 ENHRY and CDR2 SYGVKD. The CDR3 runs to 16 residues.

This clone was detected only a few times. The chain employs TRBV4-1 and TRBJ2-3; a possible D gene is TRBD2 (6 bases). The CDR3 covers 16 residues. The V end was cut by 0 bases, the J end by 2 bases, with 12 bases between. Germline lookup yields CDR1 MGHRA and CDR2 YSYEKL. CDR3 nucleotide sequence: TGCGCCAGCAGCCAAGACCCGGGGGTAGACACAGATACGCAGTATTTT. As protein: CASSQDPGVDTDTQYF.

The V call is TRBV19, the J call TRBJ2-5; D is perhaps TRBD1 (5 bases). CDR1 and CDR2 from the germline V gene are LNHDA and SQIVND (reference sequence). There are 16 residues in the CDR3. The ends were cut back, 3 bases at V and 3 bases at J, with 17 bases in the middle. The CDR3 loop is CASSITLRAGKETQYF. The CDR3 DNA sequence: TGTGCCAGTAGTATCACGCTTCGGGCAGGGAAAGAGACCCAGTACTTC.

Only a few counts were recorded for this clone. V usage is TRBV2 and J usage is TRBJ2-3; D unresolved. The CDR3 length is 14 residues. V lost 5 bases to trimming and J lost 2 bases, with 11 bases between them. Germline lookup yields CDR1 SNHLY and CDR2 FYNNEI. In DNA, the CDR3 is TGTGCCAGCAGTCAGATACTAACCACAGATACGCAGTATTTT. Translating gives CASSQILTTDTQYF.

This clone was detected only once. The chain uses TRBV30 and TRBJ2-7, with D possibly being TRBD2 (6 bases). V was cut by 3 bases and J by 6 bases, with 21 bases left in between. Looked up from germline, CDR1 is GTSNPN and CDR2 is SVGIG (reference sequence). CDR3 size: 15 residues. The CDR3, as DNA: TGTGCCTGGAGCCCCCAACGGGGCGGAGCGGGCGAGCAGTACTTC. Its protein product is CAWSPQRGGAGEQYF.

This clone was detected a few times. The V and J genes are TRBV5-1 and TRBJ2-3; 11 bases match TRBD2. The germline CDR1 and CDR2 sequences are SGHRS and YFSETQ. V lost 2 bases to trimming and J lost 5 bases; unmatched junction nucleotides: 7. CDR3 size: 16 residues. The CDR3 spells CASSLISGGGGDTQYF. DNA for the CDR3: TGCGCCAGCAGCTTAATTAGCGGGGGGGGCGGAGATACGCAGTATTTT.